This T cell receptor (beta chain) was sequenced in a study of shared clonotypes between healthy human individuals. The CDR3 runs 15 residues. J gave up 6 bases and V 5 bases, and 8 bases lay outside the gene matches. Germline V gene data show CDR1 as SGHTA and CDR2 as FQGTGA. An assay was performed, and its level was deep. Here immunoSEQ multiplex PCR was the method, and the copy in TCRdb shows in-frame clones only, minus some. Of 2 million to 2.5 million clones in the sample, less than 95% were seen once. Study observations and caveats: In having few donors, the study represented limited genetic and exposure-history diversity. When naive CD4 clonotypes were compared across a few donors, about 4.8% were shared.

The donor population consisted of healthy HIV-negative adults with no recent acute infections or vaccinations. As for this clone: Antigen unknown.

The sequence was obtained from a man aged 18 to 29 in good health. Some clones in this sample may be carry-over from other donors' samples. The V gene is TRBV7-3, the J gene TRBJ2-2, with 8 bases identical to TRBD2. The sequenced material came from naive CD4+ T cells from PBMCs. Subset defined: CD45RA+ positively selected. The DNA for the CDR3 is TGTGCCAGCAGCATAAGCGGGGGCCACGCCGGGGAGCTGTTTTTT. Its protein product is CASSISGGHAGELFF. Using reference TRBV7-3 and TRBJ2-2 for the parts outside the CDR3, the full variable domain is GAGVSQTPSNKVTEKGKYVELRCDPISGHTALYWYRQSLGQGPEFLIYFQGTGAADDSGLPNDRFFAVRPEGSVSTLKIQRTERGDSAVYLCASSISGGHAGELFFGEGSRLTVL.